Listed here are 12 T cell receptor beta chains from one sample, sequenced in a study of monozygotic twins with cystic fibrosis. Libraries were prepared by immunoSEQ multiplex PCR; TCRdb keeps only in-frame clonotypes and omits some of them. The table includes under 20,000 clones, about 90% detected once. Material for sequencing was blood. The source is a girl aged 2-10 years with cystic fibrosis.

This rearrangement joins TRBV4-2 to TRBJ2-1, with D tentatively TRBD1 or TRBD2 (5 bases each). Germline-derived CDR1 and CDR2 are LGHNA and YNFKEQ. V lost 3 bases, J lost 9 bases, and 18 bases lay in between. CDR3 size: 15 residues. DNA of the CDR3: TGTGCCAGCAGCCACCCCCGGGACGGATTCGGTGAGCAGTTCTTC. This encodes CASSHPRDGFGEQFF.

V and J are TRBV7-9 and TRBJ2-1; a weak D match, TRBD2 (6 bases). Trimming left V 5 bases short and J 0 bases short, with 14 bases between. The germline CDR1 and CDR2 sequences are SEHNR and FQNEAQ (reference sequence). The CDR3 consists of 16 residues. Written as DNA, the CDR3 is TGTGCCAGCAGCAGGGGACTCCGACTCTCCTACAATGAGCAGTTCTTC. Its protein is CASSRGLRLSYNEQFF.

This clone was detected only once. CDR3 sequence reads: CATSGPGGRDLTDTQYF. CDR3 nucleotide sequence: TGTGCCACCAGCGGCCCAGGGGGGCGGGACCTCACAGATACGCAGTATTTT. This chain links TRBV15 with TRBJ2-3, with D perhaps matching TRBD1 (7 bases). V lost 5 bases and J 2 bases, leaving 20 bases between the germline ends. The CDR3 totals 17 residues. Germline CDR1 reads LNHNV; CDR2 reads YYDKDF (reference sequence).

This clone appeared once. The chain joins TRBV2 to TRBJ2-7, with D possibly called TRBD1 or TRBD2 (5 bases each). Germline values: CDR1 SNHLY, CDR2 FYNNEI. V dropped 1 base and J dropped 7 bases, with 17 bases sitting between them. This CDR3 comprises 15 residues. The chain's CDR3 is CASSEGTLPPGEQYF. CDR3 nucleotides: TGTGCCAGCAGTGAAGGGACACTACCCCCGGGGGAGCAGTACTTC.

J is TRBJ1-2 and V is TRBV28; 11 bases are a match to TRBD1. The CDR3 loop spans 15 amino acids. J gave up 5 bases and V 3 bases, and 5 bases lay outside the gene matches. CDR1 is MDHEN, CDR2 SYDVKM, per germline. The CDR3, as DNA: TGTGCCAGCAGTTTTTTGGACAGGGGGCTTTATGGCTACACCTTC. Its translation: CASSFLDRGLYGYTF.

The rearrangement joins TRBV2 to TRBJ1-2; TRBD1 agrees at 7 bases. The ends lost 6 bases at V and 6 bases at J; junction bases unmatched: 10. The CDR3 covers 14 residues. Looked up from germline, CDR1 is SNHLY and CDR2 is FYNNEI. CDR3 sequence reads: CASRVDRAGNGYTF. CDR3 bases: TGTGCCAGCAGAGTCGACAGGGCCGGGAATGGCTACACCTTC.

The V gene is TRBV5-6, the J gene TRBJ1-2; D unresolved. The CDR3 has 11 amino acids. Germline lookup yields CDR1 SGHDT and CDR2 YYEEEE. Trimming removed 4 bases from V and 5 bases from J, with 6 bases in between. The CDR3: CASSSGYGYTF. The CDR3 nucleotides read TGTGCCAGCAGCAGTGGGTATGGCTACACCTTC.

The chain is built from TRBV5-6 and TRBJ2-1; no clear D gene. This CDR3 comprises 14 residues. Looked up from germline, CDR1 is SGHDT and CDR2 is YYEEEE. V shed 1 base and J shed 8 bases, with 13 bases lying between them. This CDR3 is CASSLSARLDEQFF. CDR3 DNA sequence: TGTGCCAGCAGCTTGTCCGCGCGCCTGGATGAGCAGTTCTTC.

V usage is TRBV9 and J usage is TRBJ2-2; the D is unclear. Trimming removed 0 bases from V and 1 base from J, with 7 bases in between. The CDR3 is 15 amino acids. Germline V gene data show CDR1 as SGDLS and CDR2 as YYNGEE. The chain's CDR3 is CASSVGSENTGELFF. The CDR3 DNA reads TGTGCCAGCAGCGTAGGAAGTGAGAACACCGGGGAGCTGTTTTTT.

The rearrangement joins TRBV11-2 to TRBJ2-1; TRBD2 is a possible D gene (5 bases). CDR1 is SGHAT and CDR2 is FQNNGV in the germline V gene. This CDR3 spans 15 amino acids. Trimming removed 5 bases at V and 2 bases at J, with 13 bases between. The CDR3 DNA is TGTGCCAGCAGCCCCCGGGATAAAACCTACAATGAGCAGTTCTTC. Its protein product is CASSPRDKTYNEQFF.

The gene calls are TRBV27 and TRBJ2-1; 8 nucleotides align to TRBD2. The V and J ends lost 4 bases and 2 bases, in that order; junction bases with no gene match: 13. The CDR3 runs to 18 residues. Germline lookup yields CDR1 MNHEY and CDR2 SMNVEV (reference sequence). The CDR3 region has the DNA TGTGCCAGCAGTTCAATTCACTCTAGCGGGCCGGCCTACAATGAGCAGTTCTTC. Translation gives CASSSIHSSGPAYNEQFF.

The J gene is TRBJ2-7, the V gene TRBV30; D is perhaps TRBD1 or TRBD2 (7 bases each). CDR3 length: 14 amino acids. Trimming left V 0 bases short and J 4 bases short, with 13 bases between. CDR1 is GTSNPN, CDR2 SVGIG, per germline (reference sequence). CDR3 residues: CAWSVAGQRYEQYF. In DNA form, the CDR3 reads TGTGCCTGGAGTGTAGCGGGACAGAGATACGAGCAGTACTTC.